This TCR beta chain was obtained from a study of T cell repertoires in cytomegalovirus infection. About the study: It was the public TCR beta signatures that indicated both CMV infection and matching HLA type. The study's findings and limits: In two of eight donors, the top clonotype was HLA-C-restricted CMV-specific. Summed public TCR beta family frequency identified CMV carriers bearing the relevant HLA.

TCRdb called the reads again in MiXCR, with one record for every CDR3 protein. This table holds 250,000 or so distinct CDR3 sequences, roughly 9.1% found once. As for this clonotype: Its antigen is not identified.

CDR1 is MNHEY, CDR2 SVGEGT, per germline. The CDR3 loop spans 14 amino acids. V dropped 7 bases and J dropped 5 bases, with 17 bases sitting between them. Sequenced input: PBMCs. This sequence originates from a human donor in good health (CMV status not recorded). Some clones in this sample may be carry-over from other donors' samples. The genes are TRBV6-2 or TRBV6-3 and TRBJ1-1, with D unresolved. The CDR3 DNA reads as TGTGCCAGCACCCGAGGAGGGCCGGGAACTGAAGCTTTCTTT. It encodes CASTRGGPGTEAFF.